This T cell receptor beta chain originates from a study of blood T cell repertoires in COVID-19. Study in general: Italy, Spain and the United States were the sources of the convalescent and acute COVID-19 samples.

Clones were sequenced by immunoSEQ multiplex PCR, and TCRdb holds only the in-frame ones, with some missing. This table holds under 200,000 clones, roughly 85% found once. The TCR was taken from a woman older than 75 with acute or convalescent COVID-19. The sample taken for sequencing was peripheral blood.

The CDR3 reads CASSHPGSSSYEQYF. The CDR3 DNA is TGTGCCAGCAGCCATCCCGGGTCGAGCTCCTACGAGCAGTACTTC. The gene calls are TRBV5-4 and TRBJ2-7; D is uncertain. Looked up from germline, CDR1 is SGHNT and CDR2 is YYREEE (reference sequence). Between the trimmed V and J ends, which lost 4 bases and 0 bases, there was a span of 14 bases. The CDR3 covers 15 residues.